A single sample gave rise to the 7 T cell receptor beta chains below, sequenced in a study of blood T cell repertoires in COVID-19. The protocol was immunoSEQ multiplex PCR, while the TCRdb copy is restricted to in-frame clones and leaves out a portion. The sample consists of approximately 140,000 clones, about 86% of them appearing once. The sequenced material came from peripheral blood. These receptors came from a woman aged 55-69 years with acute or convalescent COVID-19.

The CDR3 sequence: CASSYIRQPYEQYF. CDR3 sequence (DNA): TGTGCCAGCAGCTACATCAGACAACCCTACGAGCAGTACTTC. The chain combines TRBV7-2 with TRBJ2-7; D call uncertain. The CDR3 spans 14 residues. Trimming removed 4 bases from V and 2 bases from J, with 12 bases in between. In germline, CDR1 is SGHTA, CDR2 FQGNSA.

This clone was picked up a small number of times. The chain employs TRBV10-3 and TRBJ2-7, with 9 bases identical to TRBD1. There are 13 residues in the CDR3. Trimming at V came to 5 bases and at J to 4 bases, leaving 3 bases not matched to a gene. The germline CDR1 and CDR2 sequences are ENHRY and SYGVKD. The CDR3 DNA sequence: TGTGCCATCAGTCCCGGGACAGGGTACGAGCAGTACTTC. Amino acid sequence: CAISPGTGYEQYF.

J is TRBJ2-7 and V is TRBV28; 10 nucleotides line up with TRBD2. After removal of 5 bases from V and 1 base from J, the junction contained 5 bases not matched to a gene. Germline V gives CDR1 MDHEN, CDR2 SYDVKM. This CDR3 has 15 residues. The CDR3 DNA sequence: TGTGCCAGCAGTACCTTAGCGGGGGGATCCTACGAGCAGTACTTC. Amino acid sequence: CASSTLAGGSYEQYF. The entire variable domain, with the rest obtained from reference TRBV28 and TRBJ2-7, is as follows: DVKVTQSSRYLVKRTGEKVFLECVQDMDHENMFWYRQDPGLGLRLIYFSYDVKMKEKGDIPEGYSVSREKKERFSLILESASTNQTSMYLCASSTLAGGSYEQYFGPGTRLTVT.

The chain recombines TRBV10-2 with TRBJ2-5; no reliable D call. Trimming removed 8 bases from V and 3 bases from J, with 4 bases in between. The CDR3 totals 10 residues. Germline V gene sequence: CDR1 WSHSY, CDR2 SAAADI. The CDR3 coding sequence is TGCGCCAGCGAGGAAGAGACCCAGTACTTC. Its translation is CASEEETQYF.

V gene TRBV28 combines with J gene TRBJ1-2; TRBD1 is a possible D gene (5 bases). Germline loops: CDR1 MDHEN, CDR2 SYDVKM. The CDR3 loop spans 11 amino acids. Trimming pared 7 bases from V and 8 bases from J, leaving 11 bases between. CDR3 amino acids: CASTFREGYTF. The CDR3 DNA sequence: TGTGCCAGCACCTTCAGGGAAGGCTACACCTTC.

The chain couples TRBV19 to TRBJ1-1, with TRBD1 identical over 9 bases. Trimming took 3 bases from V and 1 from J; bases not matched to a gene: 9. This CDR3 region has 17 residues. Germline-derived CDR1 and CDR2 are LNHDA and SQIVND (reference sequence). The CDR3 region has the DNA TGTGCCAGTAGTATGAGAGGGACAGGGAATTGGAACACTGAAGCTTTCTTT. This sequence encodes CASSMRGTGNWNTEAFF.

This clone was recorded once. This chain connects TRBV12-5 to TRBJ1-1; D not resolved. The V end was cut by 0 bases, the J end by 1 base, with 18 bases between. CDR1 and CDR2 (germline): LGHNT, FRNRAP. The length of the CDR3 is 18 residues. The DNA of the CDR3 is TGTGCTAGTGGTTTGGTATTGACTAGGGCGGGAGGGAACACTGAAGCTTTCTTT. Translated, it gives CASGLVLTRAGGNTEAFF.